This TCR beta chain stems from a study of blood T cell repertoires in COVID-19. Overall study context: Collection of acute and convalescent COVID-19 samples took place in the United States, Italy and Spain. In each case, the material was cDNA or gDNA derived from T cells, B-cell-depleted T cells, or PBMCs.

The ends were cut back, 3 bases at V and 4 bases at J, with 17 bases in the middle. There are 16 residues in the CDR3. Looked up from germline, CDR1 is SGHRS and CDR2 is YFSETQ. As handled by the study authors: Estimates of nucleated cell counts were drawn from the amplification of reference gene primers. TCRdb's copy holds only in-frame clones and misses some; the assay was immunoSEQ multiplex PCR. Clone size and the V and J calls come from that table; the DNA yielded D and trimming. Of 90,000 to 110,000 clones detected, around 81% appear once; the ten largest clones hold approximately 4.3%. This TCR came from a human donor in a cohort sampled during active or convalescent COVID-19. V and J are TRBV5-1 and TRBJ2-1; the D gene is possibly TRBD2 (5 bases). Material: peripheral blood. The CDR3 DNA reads TGCGCCAGCAGCTCCCTAGTTAGCGCCCAATACAATGAGCAGTTCTTC. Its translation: CASSSLVSAQYNEQFF.